Included here is one T cell receptor beta chain sequence, with context. Antigen unknown. The germline V gene has CDR1 SEHNR and CDR2 FQNEAQ (reference sequence). The CDR3 is 14 amino acids. Trimming took off 1 base at V and 4 bases at J, with 10 bases between the two ends. Through Arm-PCR of CDR3 regions and iRepertoire HTBI primers, TCR beta libraries were built. TCRdb itself ran the multiplex PCR reads through MiXCR, one entry per CDR3 protein. The table has fewer than 400,000 distinct CDR3 sequences, 20% to 25% seen once; the top ten hold around 20%. Time point meaning: persistent/refractory GD, antithyroid drugs over 5 years with positive TRAb. Researchers made the TCR library from RNA that was extracted from PBMCs. Patients came from an endocrinology department in Xi'an, China. The data derive from a study of regulatory T cells in long-lasting Graves disease. On the study more broadly: Over 5 years of antithyroid drugs plus positive TSH receptor antibodies defined persistent Graves' disease. Study-wide points: New patients shared 950 to 1,000 public clonotypes, fewer than the 2,741 shared by persistent patients.

The V and J genes are TRBV7-9 and TRBJ1-2, with D uncertain. This receptor was obtained from a female donor with Graves disease. This specimen consisted of peripheral blood mononuclear cells (PBMCs), obtained when the disease was refractory, from a patient treated with antithyroid drugs. The CDR3 DNA reads as TGTGCCAGCAGCTTAGGCGTAGCGGGCTATGGCTACACCTTC. It is translated as CASSLGVAGYGYTF.